This TCR beta chain is drawn from a study of OX40 agonist ivuxolimab in advanced cancers. The study, taken as a whole, reports: Expanded peripheral T cell antigen specificity was not determined. Within 6 weeks, CD4+ and CD8+ blood T cells expanded clonally at 0.1 to 3.0 mg/kg.

Germline V gene sequence: CDR1 SGHNT, CDR2 YYREEE (reference sequence). V shed 3 bases and J 3 bases; nucleotides not matched to a gene: 8. The length of the CDR3 is 17 residues. The assay was immunoSEQ multiplex PCR, and TCRdb's table has in-frame clones only and misses some. In the table there are 30,000 or so clones, 79% of which are singletons. This clone rates as medium-sized. Its antigen is not identified. The sample was CD4+ or CD8+ T cells sorted from blood, taken in a trial of the OX40 agonist ivuxolimab. The V and J genes are TRBV5-4 and TRBJ2-6, with 8 bases fitting TRBD1. This clonotype was sampled from an adult with an advanced solid tumor such as melanoma, head and neck, liver or kidney cancer. This CDR3 reads CASSSDRVGYGANVLTF. DNA for the CDR3: TGTGCCAGCAGCTCGGACAGGGTAGGGTATGGGGCCAACGTCCTGACTTTC.